These T cell receptor beta chains were read from a single sample in a study of blood T cell repertoires in COVID-19. Sequencing was performed with immunoSEQ multiplex PCR; in TCRdb, only in-frame clones are kept and a portion is missing. The sample holds hundreds of thousands of clones; about 80% are singletons and the top ten take around 7.8%. The sample was peripheral blood. These receptors came from a human donor in a cohort sampled during active COVID-19. The CDR3 runs from the conserved cysteine through the conserved F or W. The D gene is left open where the match is weak. Where a row states a size, it is once, few, many or the class of an expanded clone; other rows omit it.

j_gene | d_gene | v_gene | abundance | CDR3nt | CDR3aa
TRBJ2-5 | TRBD2 | TRBV2 | once | TGTGCCAGTAAAAGGGACTACCAACAAGAGACCCAGTACTTC | CASKRDYQQETQYF
TRBJ1-6 | TRBD1 | TRBV2 | once | TGTGCCAGCAGTGTAACAGGGGGCAATTCACCCCTCCACTTT | CASSVTGGNSPLHF
TRBJ2-7 | - | TRBV15 | - | TGTGCCACCAGCAGAGATCGGACATCGTACGAGCAGTACTTC | CATSRDRTSYEQYF
TRBJ2-1 | TRBD2 | TRBV2 | - | TGTGCCAGCAGTGTGTCGGCTAGCGGCCTCAATGAGCAGTTCTTC | CASSVSASGLNEQFF
TRBJ2-3 | - | TRBV7-2 | - | TGTGCCAGCAGCTCCCTAGTGGGAGATACGCAGTATTTT | CASSSLVGDTQYF
TRBJ2-5 | - | TRBV19 | - | TGTGCCAGTAGTATAGGTGGGACACGAGAGACCCAGTACTTC | CASSIGGTRETQYF
TRBJ2-1 | TRBD2 | TRBV18 | - | TGTGCCAGCTCACCCGGGACTAGCGGGAGTAATGAGCAGTTCTTC | CASSPGTSGSNEQFF
TRBJ2-7 | TRBD2 | TRBV10-3 | few | TGTGCCATCAGTGCCGGGACTAGGAGAACCTACGAGCAGTACTTC | CAISAGTRRTYEQYF
TRBJ2-1 | - | TRBV10-2 | - | TGCGCCAGCAGGACGGGACTGATGAATGAGCAGTTCTTC | CASRTGLMNEQFF
TRBJ2-7 | TRBD2 | TRBV18 | - | TGTGCCAGCTCACGAGCCGGGACTAGCGGCCCCTACGAGCAGTACTTC | CASSRAGTSGPYEQYF
TRBJ1-4 | - | TRBV11-2 | many | TGTGCCAGCAGCGTTAGTCCGGGACTGAAACTGTTTTTT | CASSVSPGLKLFF
TRBJ2-6 | - | TRBV27 | few | TGTGCCAGCAGTTTAAAGTCAGGAACCTCTGGGGCCAACGTCCTGACTTTC | CASSLKSGTSGANVLTF
TRBJ2-1 | - | TRBV12-3/TRBV12-4 | - | TGTGCCAGCAGAAATGAACAATGGGAGCAGTTCTTC | CASRNEQWEQFF